Listed below are T cell receptor beta chains from one sample, sequenced in a study of CD8 T cells in ankylosing spondylitis. TCRdb processed the 5' RACE reads anew with MiXCR; each CDR3 protein has one entry. Among 500,000 to 650,000 distinct CDR3 sequences, about 5% were seen once, and the ten largest hold 3% to 4%. Material: blood, either unsorted or a sorted T cell fraction (not recorded which). These receptors originate from a male donor with ankylosing spondylitis. CDR3s include the opening cysteine and the closing phenylalanine or tryptophan. The D gene is left open where the match is weak. Some rows have no size entry. The others give once, few or many, or a class for an expanded clone.

V gene: TRBV5-1; clone size: many; D gene: .; J gene: TRBJ2-1; CDR3 DNA: TGCGCCAGCAGCTTGGATTCCCCCTACAATGAGCAGTTCTTC; CDR3 protein: CASSLDSPYNEQFF
V gene: TRBV6-5; clone size: .; D gene: TRBD1; J gene: TRBJ2-3; CDR3 DNA: TGTGCCAGCAGTTACTCCGGACAGGGGACGGGAGTGAGCACAGATACGCAGTATTTT; CDR3 protein: CASSYSGQGTGVSTDTQYF
V gene: TRBV5-1; clone size: many; D gene: .; J gene: TRBJ1-1; CDR3 DNA: TGCGCCAGCAGTTCAACACAGGGCTTGAACACTGAAGCTTTCTTT; CDR3 protein: CASSSTQGLNTEAFF
V gene: TRBV5-5; clone size: many; D gene: .; J gene: TRBJ1-1; CDR3 DNA: TGTGCCAGCAGCTTGAACAGAATTTTCAACACTGAAGCTTTCTTT; CDR3 protein: CASSLNRIFNTEAFF
V gene: TRBV18; clone size: many; D gene: .; J gene: TRBJ2-5; CDR3 DNA: TGTGCCAGCTCACCGGACGCCCTTCGGGAGACCCAGTACTTC; CDR3 protein: CASSPDALRETQYF
V gene: TRBV6-2/TRBV6-3; clone size: many; D gene: .; J gene: TRBJ1-1; CDR3 DNA: TGTGCCAGCAGATCGTCCTGGGGGGTCATGAACACTGAAGCTTTCTTT; CDR3 protein: CASRSSWGVMNTEAFF
V gene: TRBV5-6; clone size: many; D gene: TRBD1; J gene: TRBJ2-5; CDR3 DNA: TGTGCCAGCAGCTCGTACAGGGGGTTGGAGACCCAGTACTTC; CDR3 protein: CASSSYRGLETQYF
V gene: TRBV5-6; clone size: many; D gene: TRBD1; J gene: TRBJ2-7; CDR3 DNA: TGTGCCAGCAGCTTGGTGAGAGGACAGGCCGAACTATTTTTCCCCTACGAGCAGTACTTC; CDR3 protein: CASSLVRGQAELFFPYEQYF
V gene: TRBV6-1; clone size: many; D gene: .; J gene: TRBJ2-2; CDR3 DNA: TGTGCCAGCACCGCGGAAAACACCGGGGAGCTGTTTTTT; CDR3 protein: CASTAENTGELFF
V gene: TRBV11-2; clone size: many; D gene: TRBD2; J gene: TRBJ2-3; CDR3 DNA: TGTGCCAGCAGCTCCCCCCCGGGGGGGGGCCCGAGCACAGATACGCAGTATTTT; CDR3 protein: CASSSPPGGGPSTDTQYF
V gene: TRBV12-3/TRBV12-4; clone size: many; D gene: .; J gene: TRBJ2-3; CDR3 DNA: TGTGCCAGCAGTTTTGCTACCCAGATTACGCAGTATTTT; CDR3 protein: CASSFATQITQYF
V gene: TRBV12-3/TRBV12-4; clone size: many; D gene: .; J gene: TRBJ1-1; CDR3 DNA: TGTGCCAGCAGCTTGGTACAGACTGAAGCTTTCTTT; CDR3 protein: CASSLVQTEAFF
V gene: TRBV6-1; clone size: many; D gene: .; J gene: TRBJ1-5; CDR3 DNA: TGTGCCAGCAGTGCACAGACTACCAATCAGCCCCAGCATTTT; CDR3 protein: CASSAQTTNQPQHF
V gene: TRBV27; clone size: many; D gene: .; J gene: TRBJ1-2; CDR3 DNA: TGTGCCAGCGGAACGACGGGCCCTGGAGGCTACACCTTC; CDR3 protein: CASGTTGPGGYTF
V gene: TRBV14; clone size: few; D gene: .; J gene: TRBJ2-7; CDR3 DNA: TGTGCCAGCAGCCAAATCATTCTGCCGTACGAGCAGTACTTC; CDR3 protein: CASSQIILPYEQYF
V gene: TRBV20-1; clone size: many; D gene: TRBD1; J gene: TRBJ1-1; CDR3 DNA: TGCAGTGCAACCGACAGGGGGCGCGGGAACACTGAAGCTTTCTTT; CDR3 protein: CSATDRGRGNTEAFF
V gene: TRBV5-1; clone size: many; D gene: .; J gene: TRBJ1-5; CDR3 DNA: TGCGCCAGCAGCTTGGGGACAGATAATCAGCCCCAGCATTTT; CDR3 protein: CASSLGTDNQPQHF
V gene: TRBV7-2; clone size: many; D gene: TRBD1; J gene: TRBJ1-5; CDR3 DNA: TGTGCCAGCAGCGCCACCCCGGGACAGGTACAGCCCCAGCATTTT; CDR3 protein: CASSATPGQVQPQHF
V gene: TRBV29-1; clone size: many; D gene: .; J gene: TRBJ2-7; CDR3 DNA: TGCAGCGTCGAAGGCGGGGGCCCACACATCTACGAGCAGTACTTC; CDR3 protein: CSVEGGGPHIYEQYF
V gene: TRBV4-3; clone size: many; D gene: .; J gene: TRBJ1-2; CDR3 DNA: TGCGCCAGCAGCCAAGATACACTGGCGGGGGGCAACTATGGCTACACCTTC; CDR3 protein: CASSQDTLAGGNYGYTF
V gene: TRBV15; clone size: many; D gene: .; J gene: TRBJ2-7; CDR3 DNA: TGTGCCACCAGCACTCCTAGGGGGGGTACCCAACCCTACGAGCAGTACTTC; CDR3 protein: CATSTPRGGTQPYEQYF
V gene: TRBV28; clone size: .; D gene: .; J gene: TRBJ2-3; CDR3 DNA: TGTGCCAGCAGGAAAAACCAACCTAGCACAGATACGCAGTATTTT; CDR3 protein: CASRKNQPSTDTQYF
V gene: TRBV7-2; clone size: many; D gene: .; J gene: TRBJ2-7; CDR3 DNA: TGTGCCAGCAGCTTTTCTGGGAACGACGGGTACGAGCAGTACTTC; CDR3 protein: CASSFSGNDGYEQYF
V gene: TRBV18; clone size: many; D gene: TRBD1; J gene: TRBJ2-1; CDR3 DNA: TGTGCCAGCTCACCTAGGGACAGGGGGATGGACAATGAGCAGTTCTTC; CDR3 protein: CASSPRDRGMDNEQFF
V gene: TRBV10-3; clone size: many; D gene: .; J gene: TRBJ1-3; CDR3 DNA: TGTGCCATCAGTAAGGGGCTCTCTGGAAACACCATATATTTT; CDR3 protein: CAISKGLSGNTIYF
V gene: TRBV20-1; clone size: many; D gene: .; J gene: TRBJ2-1; CDR3 DNA: TGCAGTGCCCACACTTGGGTCTCCTACAATGAGCAGTTCTTC; CDR3 protein: CSAHTWVSYNEQFF
V gene: TRBV5-1; clone size: .; D gene: .; J gene: TRBJ1-6; CDR3 DNA: TGCGCCAGCAGCTTGGGTCGGGCGGTGAATTCACCCCTCCACTTT; CDR3 protein: CASSLGRAVNSPLHF
V gene: TRBV5-1; clone size: few; D gene: .; J gene: TRBJ2-5; CDR3 DNA: TGCGCCAGCAGCTTTCAACATTATCAAGAGACCCAGTACTTC; CDR3 protein: CASSFQHYQETQYF
V gene: TRBV29-1; clone size: many; D gene: .; J gene: TRBJ1-5; CDR3 DNA: TGCAGCGCCTTGATTGGGGACCTTCTTTACAATCAGCCCCAGCATTTT; CDR3 protein: CSALIGDLLYNQPQHF
V gene: TRBV20-1; clone size: many; D gene: .; J gene: TRBJ1-2; CDR3 DNA: TGCAGTGCTAGGGCAGAGCATTGGGGCTACACCTTC; CDR3 protein: CSARAEHWGYTF
V gene: TRBV10-3; clone size: .; D gene: TRBD2; J gene: TRBJ2-1; CDR3 DNA: TGTGCCATCAGTGAGTCTACTTTAGGGCTAGCGGGAGGTAATGAGCAGTTCTTC; CDR3 protein: CAISESTLGLAGGNEQFF